The 17 T cell receptor beta chains given below trace back to one sample, sequenced in a study of blood T cells in healthy people across ages. Next came a second PCR, run for roughly 7 to 12 cycles, which used a sample-barcoded 5' primer along with a J-beta primer mix. One entry per CDR3 protein results from TCRdb running MiXCR on the 5' RACE reads. Of approximately 2,000,000 distinct CDR3 sequences listed, around 42% were seen once; the top ten hold more than 20%. The sample taken for sequencing was blood. The receptors here all came from a human donor in good health.

The chain has TRBV29-1 and TRBJ1-2, with 11 bases identical to TRBD1. This CDR3 is built from 13 residues. Unmatched junction bases numbered 5, after V lost 4 bases and J lost 7 bases. Germline V lookup: CDR1 SQVTM, CDR2 ANQGSEA. The CDR3 bases are TGCAGCGTTGCTTGGGACAGGGGGGCTGGCTACACCTTC. It specifies CSVAWDRGAGYTF. The full variable domain, with the rest looked up from reference TRBV29-1 and TRBJ1-2, is SAVISQKPSRDICQRGTSLTIQCQVDSQVTMMFWYRQQPGQSLTLIATANQGSEATYESGFVIDKFPISRPNLTFSTLTVSNMSPEDSSIYLCSVAWDRGAGYTFGSGTRLTVV.

The genes are TRBV20-1 and TRBJ1-6; 7 nucleotides align to TRBD1. The CDR3 contains 15 residues. V trimming: 1 base; J trimming: 8 bases; junction bases outside the gene matches: 8. Per the germline V gene, CDR1 is DFQATT and CDR2 is SNEGSKA (reference sequence). The CDR3 nucleotides read TGCAGTGCTAGAGCCCTGACAGGGACTTATTCACCCCTCCACTTT. Protein: CSARALTGTYSPLHF.

Details on this clonotype: One base away lies a much larger clone, so this may be a sequencing read error. J is TRBJ1-1 and V is TRBV6-4; D call uncertain. Germline CDR1 and CDR2: MRHNA and SNTAGT. The CDR3 runs to 14 residues. The V end was cut by 2 bases, the J end by 4 bases, with 11 bases between. The CDR3 region is CASSDGVESTEAFF. The CDR3 nucleotides read TGTGCCAGCAGTGACGGTGTAGAGAGCACTGAAGCTTTCTTT.

The chain uses TRBV29-1 and TRBJ2-1; no clear D. Looked up from germline, CDR1 is SQVTM and CDR2 is ANQGSEA. The CDR3 runs 10 residues. V was clipped by 8 bases and J by 4 bases, with 6 bases between them. This CDR3 is CSSEYNEQFF. CDR3 nucleotide sequence: TGCAGCTCTGAATACAATGAGCAGTTCTTC.

The J gene is TRBJ2-5, the V gene TRBV7-2; TRBD2 matches at 16 bases. Germline loops: CDR1 SGHTA, CDR2 FQGNSA. The CDR3 sequence is 19 residues long. V was clipped by 1 base and J by 4 bases; unmatched bases: 9. The DNA for the CDR3 is TGTGCCAGCAGCTTAGTAGGGACTAGCGGGGGGGGGAAGGGAGAGACCCAGTACTTC. It translates to CASSLVGTSGGGKGETQYF. Filled out from reference TRBV7-2 and TRBJ2-5, the complete variable domain reads GAGVSQSPSNKVTEKGKDVELRCDPISGHTALYWYRQSLGQGLEFLIYFQGNSAPDKSGLPSDRFSAERTGGSVSTLTIQRTQQEDSAVYLCASSLVGTSGGGKGETQYFGPGTRLLVL.

This clonotype showed up just a few times. The CDR3 DNA follows: TGTGCCAGCAGCCAACCGGGGAGATACGAGCAGTACTTC. It codes for CASSQPGRYEQYF. The chain employs TRBV3-1 and TRBJ2-7; maybe TRBD2 (5 bases). The V end was cut by 2 bases, the J end by 4 bases, with 9 bases between. Germline-derived CDR1 and CDR2 are LGHDT and YNNKEL (reference sequence). The CDR3 totals 13 residues.

This clonotype was observed a few times. V usage is TRBV6-6 and J usage is TRBJ1-2; no clear D. CDR3 size: 15 residues. Trimming took off 2 bases at V and 5 bases at J, with 15 bases between the two ends. Germline assignment: CDR1 MNHNY and CDR2 SVGAGI (reference sequence). CDR3 loop: CASSYTRASNYGYTF. CDR3 nucleotides: TGTGCCAGCAGTTACACCCGGGCCAGCAATTATGGCTACACCTTC.

V is TRBV20-1 and J is TRBJ2-1; the match to TRBD2 covers 10 bases. V was clipped by 6 bases and J by 0 bases; unmatched bases: 14. Germline V gives CDR1 DFQATT, CDR2 SNEGSKA (reference sequence). The CDR3 consists of 18 residues. The CDR3 loop is CSAAPLAGKTSSYNEQFF. The CDR3 nucleotides are TGCAGTGCCGCCCCACTAGCGGGGAAAACTAGCTCCTACAATGAGCAGTTCTTC.

CDR3 bases: TGTGCCAGCAGCCCCCATCCCAGCGGGGGAAACAATGAGCAGTTCTTC. Protein: CASSPHPSGGNNEQFF. The chain carries TRBV11-3 and TRBJ2-1, with 8 nucleotides matching TRBD2. The CDR3 has 16 amino acids. Germline V gene sequence: CDR1 SGHNT, CDR2 YENEEA. Losses at the gene ends were 5 bases for V and 5 bases for J; bases not matched to a gene: 11.

CDR3 in amino acids: CASSPSGSAAGLKLFF. The CDR3 region has the DNA TGTGCCAGCAGCCCGAGTGGGTCGGCGGCGGGGCTAAAACTGTTTTTT. The rearrangement links TRBV11-2 to TRBJ1-4; TRBD1 might be the D (5 bases). V was pared by 5 bases and J by 10 bases, with 23 bases between. The CDR3 runs 16 residues. Germline V gives CDR1 SGHAT, CDR2 FQNNGV.

The V call is TRBV4-1, the J call TRBJ1-5, with TRBD1 matching 7 bases. The CDR3 runs to 18 residues. CDR1 and CDR2 from the germline V gene are MGHRA and YSYEKL. V was pared by 0 bases and J by 6 bases, with 14 bases of the junction left unmatched. The chain's CDR3 is CASSQEALGRGKGQPQHF. Written as DNA, the CDR3 is TGCGCCAGCAGCCAAGAGGCCCTGGGCAGGGGGAAGGGTCAGCCCCAGCATTTT.

The chain combines TRBV20-1 with TRBJ2-5; D might be TRBD1 or TRBD2, each matching 6 bases. The CDR3 covers 13 residues. Germline values: CDR1 DFQATT, CDR2 SNEGSKA (reference sequence). Trimming removed 6 bases from V and 8 bases from J, with 19 bases in between. CDR3 residues: CSARGADSGTQYF. CDR3 bases: TGCAGTGCGAGGGGGGCGGACTCGGGCACCCAGTACTTC.

This clonotype has more than one count but fewer than ten. The chain joins TRBV24-1 to TRBJ1-2, with a tentative D call TRBD1 (6 bases). The ends were cut back, 5 bases at V and 3 bases at J, with 12 bases in the middle. CDR1 is KGHDR and CDR2 is SFDVKD in the germline V gene. The CDR3 runs 14 residues. Here the CDR3 reads CATSGHRVDYGYTF. CDR3 in DNA: TGTGCCACCAGTGGCCACAGGGTAGACTATGGCTACACCTTC.

The chain recombines TRBV3-1 with TRBJ2-1; 10 bases are a match to TRBD2. CDR1 LGHDT and CDR2 YNNKEL come from the germline V gene (reference sequence). The CDR3 loop spans 15 amino acids. V shed 0 bases, J shed 15 bases, and the junction held 11 bases outside the gene matches. CDR3 in amino acids: CASSQDYVTSGVTFF. CDR3 sequence (DNA): TGTGCCAGCAGCCAAGATTATGTAACTAGCGGGGTCACGTTCTTC.

The V and J genes are TRBV5-1 and TRBJ2-2; D is unresolved. This CDR3 region has 14 residues. Trimming cost V 2 bases and J 0 bases, with 5 bases left between them. Germline CDR1 and CDR2: SGHRS and YFSETQ. Here the CDR3 DNA reads TGCGCCAGCAGCTTTTTTACGAACACCGGGGAGCTGTTTTTT. The encoded protein is CASSFFTNTGELFF.

This clonotype was seen ten or more times. The J gene is TRBJ2-1, the V gene TRBV9; TRBD1 might be the D (6 bases). There are 16 residues in the CDR3. Germline CDR1 SGDLS, CDR2 YYNGEE. V was clipped by 0 bases and J by 7 bases, with 17 bases between them. Here the CDR3 reads CASSVVGQGTGNEQFF. The CDR3 bases are TGTGCCAGCAGCGTAGTAGGTCAGGGGACGGGGAATGAGCAGTTCTTC.

The chain uses TRBV6-2 or TRBV6-3 and TRBJ2-4; 7 bases fit TRBD2. The DNA end is more similar to TRBJ2-7, so the J call may be wrong. The CDR3 sequence is 14 residues long. Germline CDR1 reads MNHEY; CDR2 reads SVGEGT. The CDR3, as DNA: TGTGCCAGCAGTTACAACCCCGGGGGGTACGAGCAGTACTTC. Translation gives CASSYNPGGYEQYF.